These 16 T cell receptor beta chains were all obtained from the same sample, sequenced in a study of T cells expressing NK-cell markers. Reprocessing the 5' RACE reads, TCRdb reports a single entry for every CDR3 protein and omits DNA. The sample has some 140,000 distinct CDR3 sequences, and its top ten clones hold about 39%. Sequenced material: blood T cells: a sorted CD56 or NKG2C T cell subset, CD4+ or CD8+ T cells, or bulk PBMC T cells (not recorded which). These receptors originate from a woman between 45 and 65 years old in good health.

The CDR3 here is CSAPGTHKGTSGSLYEQYF. This chain connects TRBV20-1 to TRBJ2-7; TCRdb designates TRBD2, a call that cannot be tested without DNA. The CDR3 is 19 residues long. Germline V CDR1 and CDR2: DFQATT, SNEGSKA (reference sequence).

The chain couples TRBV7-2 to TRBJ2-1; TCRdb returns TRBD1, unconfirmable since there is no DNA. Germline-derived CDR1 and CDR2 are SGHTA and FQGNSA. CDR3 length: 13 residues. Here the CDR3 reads CASSYGQTNEQFF. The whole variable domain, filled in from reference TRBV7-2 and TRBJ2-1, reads GAGVSQSPSNKVTEKGKDVELRCDPISGHTALYWYRQSLGQGLEFLIYFQGNSAPDKSGLPSDRFSAERTGGSVSTLTIQRTQQEDSAVYLCASSYGQTNEQFFGPGTRLTVL.

The CDR3 spells CASSSGLETDTQYF. The chain carries TRBV4-2 and TRBJ2-3; TCRdb gives TRBD2 as the D gene, but with no DNA this cannot be confirmed. CDR1 and CDR2 from the germline V gene are LGHNA and YNFKEQ. The CDR3 totals 14 residues.

Here the CDR3 reads CATSRGHNNEQFF. The rearrangement links TRBV15 to TRBJ2-1. The CDR3 length is 13 residues. Germline values: CDR1 LNHNV, CDR2 YYDKDF (reference sequence).

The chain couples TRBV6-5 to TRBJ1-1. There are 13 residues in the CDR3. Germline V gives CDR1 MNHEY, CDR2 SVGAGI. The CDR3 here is CASSYGPVTEAFF.

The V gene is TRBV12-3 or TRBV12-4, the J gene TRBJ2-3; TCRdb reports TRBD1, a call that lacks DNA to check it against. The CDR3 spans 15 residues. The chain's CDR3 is CASRLQGAVTDTQYF.

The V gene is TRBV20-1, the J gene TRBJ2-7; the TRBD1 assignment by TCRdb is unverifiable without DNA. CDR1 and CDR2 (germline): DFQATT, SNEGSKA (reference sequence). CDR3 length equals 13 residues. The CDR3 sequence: CSASSGQTYEQYF.

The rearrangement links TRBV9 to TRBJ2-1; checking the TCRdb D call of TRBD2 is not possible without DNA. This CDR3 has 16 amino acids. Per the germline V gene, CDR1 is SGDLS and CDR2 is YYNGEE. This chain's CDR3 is CASSPGGLAGQNEQFF.

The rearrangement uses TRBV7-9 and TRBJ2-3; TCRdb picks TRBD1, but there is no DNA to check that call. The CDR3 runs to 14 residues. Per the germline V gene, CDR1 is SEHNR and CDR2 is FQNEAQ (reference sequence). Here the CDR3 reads CASSLGSGPDTQYF.

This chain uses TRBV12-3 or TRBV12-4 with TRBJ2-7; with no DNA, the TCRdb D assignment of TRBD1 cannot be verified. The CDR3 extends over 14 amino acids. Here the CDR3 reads CASSLGGSGYEQYF.

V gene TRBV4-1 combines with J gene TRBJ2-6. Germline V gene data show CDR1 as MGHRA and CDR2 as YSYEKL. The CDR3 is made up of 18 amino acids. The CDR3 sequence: CASSPDRSELSGANVLTF.

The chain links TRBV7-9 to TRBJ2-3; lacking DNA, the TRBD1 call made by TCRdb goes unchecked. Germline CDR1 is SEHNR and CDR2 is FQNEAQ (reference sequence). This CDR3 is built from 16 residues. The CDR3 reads CASSFAPGRVRDTQYF.

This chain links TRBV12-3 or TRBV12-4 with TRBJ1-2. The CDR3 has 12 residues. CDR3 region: CASTLAQNGYTF.

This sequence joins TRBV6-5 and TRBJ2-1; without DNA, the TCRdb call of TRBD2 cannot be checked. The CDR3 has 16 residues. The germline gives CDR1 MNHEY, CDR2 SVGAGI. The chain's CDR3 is CASSHSRRALYNEQFF.

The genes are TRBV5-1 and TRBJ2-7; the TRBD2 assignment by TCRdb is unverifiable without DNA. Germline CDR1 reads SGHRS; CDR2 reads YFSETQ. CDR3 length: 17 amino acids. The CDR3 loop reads CASSLSSGGGASYEQYF.

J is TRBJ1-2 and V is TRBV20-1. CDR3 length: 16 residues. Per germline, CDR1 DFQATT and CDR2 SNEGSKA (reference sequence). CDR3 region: CSARGGREEEARSYTF.